Each of the 9 T cell receptor beta chains below was sequenced from the same sample in a study of blood T cells in healthy people across ages. A second PCR, run for about 6 to 12 cycles, used a sample-barcoded 5' primer plus a J-beta primer mix. TCRdb analysed the 5' RACE reads with MiXCR anew, one entry per CDR3 protein. The data contain over 1,300,000 distinct CDR3 sequences, approximately 59% of them singletons. Sequences were obtained from blood. These TCRs come from a man in his late teens or twenties in good health.

This rearrangement joins TRBV20-1 to TRBJ1-2, with a possible D match to TRBD1 (5 bases). Deletions cut 0 bases from V and 5 bases from J, with 10 bases between. The CDR3 runs to 13 residues. Germline V gene sequence: CDR1 DFQATT, CDR2 SNEGSKA (reference sequence). The CDR3 loop is CSARDRVRYGYTF. CDR3 nucleotide sequence: TGCAGTGCTAGAGACAGGGTCCGATATGGCTACACCTTC.

V and J are TRBV15 and TRBJ1-1, with TRBD1 identical over 8 bases. Germline CDR1 LNHNV, CDR2 YYDKDF (reference sequence). CDR3 length: 14 residues. Unmatched junction bases numbered 5, after V lost 3 bases and J lost 5 bases. CDR3 loop: CATSRNRGGTEAFF. The CDR3 region has the DNA TGTGCCACCAGCAGGAACAGGGGGGGGACTGAAGCTTTCTTT. Filled out from reference TRBV15 and TRBJ1-1, the complete variable domain reads DAMVIQNPRYQVTQFGKPVTLSCSQTLNHNVMYWYQQKSSQAPKLLFHYYDKDFNNEADTPDNFQSRRPNTSFCFLDIRSPGLGDTAMYLCATSRNRGGTEAFFGQGTRLTVV.

The rearrangement joins TRBV29-1 to TRBJ1-2, with D unclear. The CDR3 extends over 12 amino acids. Between the trimmed V and J ends, which lost 7 bases and 3 bases, there was a span of 12 bases. Germline CDR1 and CDR2: SQVTM and ANQGSEA. The CDR3, as DNA: TGCAGCGCTTTTCGGACCGACTATGGCTACACCTTC. Translation: CSAFRTDYGYTF.

A single count supports this clonotype. At one end the junction does not follow the germline gene, possibly because of a read error. This rearrangement joins TRBV29-1 to TRBJ1-1; D is unresolved. This CDR3 contains 11 residues. Germline assignment: CDR1 SQVTM and CDR2 ANQGSEA. The CDR3 loop is CNVGTYHEAFF. CDR3 bases: TGCAACGTTGGAACATACCACGAAGCTTTCTTT.

This clonotype was counted between two and nine times. The chain links TRBV2 to TRBJ1-1; D is perhaps TRBD1 (5 bases). This CDR3 region has 12 residues. Trimming cost V 8 bases and J 1 base, with 8 bases left between them. CDR1 and CDR2 from the germline V gene are SNHLY and FYNNEI. In nucleotides, the CDR3 is TGTGCCAGCGGACACCAGAACACTGAAGCTTTCTTT. Translation: CASGHQNTEAFF.

V usage is TRBV4-2 and J usage is TRBJ1-1, with D uncertain. Germline-derived CDR1 and CDR2 are LGHNA and YNFKEQ. There are 15 residues in the CDR3. V lost 1 base to trimming and J lost 3 bases, with 12 bases between them. The CDR3 here is CASSQAIEADTEAFF. In DNA form, the CDR3 reads TGTGCCAGCAGCCAAGCGATAGAGGCAGACACTGAAGCTTTCTTT.

The gene calls are TRBV10-3 and TRBJ1-1, with unresolved D. V lost 7 bases and J lost 3, with 9 bases in between. This CDR3 contains 12 residues. Germline V gene lookup returns CDR1 ENHRY and CDR2 SYGVKD. The CDR3 sequence: CAIMREDTEAFF. CDR3 nucleotides: TGTGCCATCATGAGGGAGGACACTGAAGCTTTCTTT.

This chain joins TRBV6-1 and TRBJ2-1; D assignment may be TRBD1 or TRBD2 (7 bases each). This CDR3 is built from 17 residues. CDR1 is MNHNS and CDR2 is SASEGT in the germline V gene. Between the trimmed V and J ends, which lost 2 bases and 5 bases, there was a span of 19 bases. The CDR3 here is CASSETNEGRGHNEQFF. The CDR3 DNA is TGTGCCAGCAGTGAAACAAACGAAGGGAGGGGGCACAATGAGCAGTTCTTC.

This clonotype came up a few times. CDR3 DNA: TGCAGCGCCAAGGGGGTCAACTCCTACGAGCAGTACTTC. Its protein product is CSAKGVNSYEQYF. The chain couples TRBV29-1 to TRBJ2-7, with D perhaps TRBD1 (6 bases). The germline V gene has CDR1 SQVTM and CDR2 ANQGSEA. The CDR3 is 13 residues long. Trimming removed 7 bases at V and 0 bases at J, with 13 bases between.